This T cell receptor beta chain was identified in a study of cytomegalovirus exposure and HLA in healthy donors. With respect to this clone: Its antigen is unidentified.

Vbeta (60) and Jbeta (13) primers were used in the PCR. The assay was immunoSEQ multiplex PCR, and TCRdb's table has in-frame clones only and misses some. The sample includes about 150,000 clones, 70% to 80% of them seen just once. Notes on the study in general: CMV serostatus was the only immune exposure information that was available. The authors later linked a missense DCLRE1C variant to TCR beta V- and J-gene trimming.

The germline gives CDR1 MNHEY, CDR2 SVGAGI. The CDR3 runs to 13 residues. Trimming pared 6 bases from V and 5 bases from J, leaving 13 bases between. Specimen: PBMCs. The TCR sequence derives from a human donor in good health. The chain joins TRBV6-5 to TRBJ1-1, with a possible D match to TRBD1 (5 bases). CDR3 loop: CASRRGSETEAFF. CDR3 DNA: TGTGCCAGCAGAAGGGGTTCGGAAACTGAAGCTTTCTTT.